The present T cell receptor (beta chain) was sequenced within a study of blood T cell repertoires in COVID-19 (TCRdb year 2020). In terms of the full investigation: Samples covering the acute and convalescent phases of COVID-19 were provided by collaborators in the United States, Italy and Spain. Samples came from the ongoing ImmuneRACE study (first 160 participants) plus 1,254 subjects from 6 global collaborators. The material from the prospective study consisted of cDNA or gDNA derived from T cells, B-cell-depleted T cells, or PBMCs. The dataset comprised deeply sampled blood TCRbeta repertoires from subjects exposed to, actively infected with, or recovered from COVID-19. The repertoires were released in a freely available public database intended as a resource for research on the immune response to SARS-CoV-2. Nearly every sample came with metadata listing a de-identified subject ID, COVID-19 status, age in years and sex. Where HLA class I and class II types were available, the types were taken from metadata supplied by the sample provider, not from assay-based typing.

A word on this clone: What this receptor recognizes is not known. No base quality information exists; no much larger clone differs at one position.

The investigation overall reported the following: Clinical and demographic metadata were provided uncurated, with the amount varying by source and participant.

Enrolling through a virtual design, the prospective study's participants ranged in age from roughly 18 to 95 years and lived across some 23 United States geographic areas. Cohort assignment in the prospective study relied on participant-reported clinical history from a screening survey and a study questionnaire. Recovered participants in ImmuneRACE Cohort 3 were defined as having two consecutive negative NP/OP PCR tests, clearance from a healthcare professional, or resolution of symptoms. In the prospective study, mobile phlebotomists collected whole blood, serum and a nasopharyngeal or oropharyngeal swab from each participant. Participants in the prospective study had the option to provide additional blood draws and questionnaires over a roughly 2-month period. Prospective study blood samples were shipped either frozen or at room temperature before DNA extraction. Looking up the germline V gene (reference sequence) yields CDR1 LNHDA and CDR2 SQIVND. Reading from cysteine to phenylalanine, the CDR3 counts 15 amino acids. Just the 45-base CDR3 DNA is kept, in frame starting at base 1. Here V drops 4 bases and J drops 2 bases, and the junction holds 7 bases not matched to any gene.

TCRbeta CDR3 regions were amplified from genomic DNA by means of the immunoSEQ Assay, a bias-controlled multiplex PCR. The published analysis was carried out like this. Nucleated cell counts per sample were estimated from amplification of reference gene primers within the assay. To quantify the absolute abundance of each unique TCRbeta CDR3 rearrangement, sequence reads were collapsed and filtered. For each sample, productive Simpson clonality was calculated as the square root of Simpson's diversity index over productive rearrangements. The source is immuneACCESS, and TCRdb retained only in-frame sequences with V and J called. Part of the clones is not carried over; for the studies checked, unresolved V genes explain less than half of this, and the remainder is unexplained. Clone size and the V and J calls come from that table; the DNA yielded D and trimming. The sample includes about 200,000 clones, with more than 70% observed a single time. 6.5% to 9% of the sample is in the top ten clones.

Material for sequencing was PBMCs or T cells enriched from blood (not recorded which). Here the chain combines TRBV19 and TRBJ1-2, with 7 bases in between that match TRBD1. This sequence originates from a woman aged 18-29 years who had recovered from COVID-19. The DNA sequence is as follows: TGTGCCAGTAGTACCCCCGGGACAGCAAACTATGGCTACACCTTC. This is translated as CASSTPGTANYGYTF.